This T cell receptor (beta chain) was captured by sequencing in a study of tumor-infiltrating lymphocytes in primary liver carcinoma. Background on the study: Tumors were stage T1-T3 N0M0, 4.2 to 10 cm across. Study-wide results and limits: Compared with tumor region pairs, tumor-adjacent and tumor-blood pairs overlapped less.

This CDR3 is 15 amino acids long. CDR1 and CDR2 (germline): MNHEY, SVGAGI. Starting from about 0.5 ug of total RNA, TCR beta cDNA was produced with a primer in the constant region. What produced the TCR beta libraries was three nested multiplex PCR rounds using slightly modified ARM-PCR. Forward primers for TRBV1-TRBV30 and a C-beta reverse primer served the first two PCR rounds, at 10 cycles each. TCRdb ran MiXCR on the multiplex PCR reads and lists one entry per CDR3 protein. The sample records around 100,000 distinct CDR3 sequences, around two thirds being singletons. Concerning this clonotype itself: Its antigen is undetermined.

It was from roughly 20-30 mg of unsorted bulk tissue that RNA and DNA were co-extracted. By surgical resection, the patients were treated for their primary liver carcinoma. Sample: liver tumor tissue from sampling region 2. Subset here: tumor region T2, inferior pole. This receptor was obtained from a woman in her sixties or seventies with primary liver carcinoma and hepatitis B virus infection. This chain uses TRBV6-5 with TRBJ2-7; TRBD2 agrees at 9 bases. The better agreement between TRBJ2-1 and the DNA end casts doubt on the J call. The CDR3 DNA follows: TGTGCCAGCAGTTCATCGAATAGCGGGAGACTGAAGCAGTTCTTC. Its translation: CASSSSNSGRLKQFF.